The 21 T cell receptor beta chains in this list originate from one sample, sequenced in a study of blood T cell repertoires in COVID-19 (dated by TCRdb to 2019 to 2021). The library was made by the immunoSEQ multiplex PCR assay. Here the immuneACCESS table is served through TCRdb, limited to in-frame sequences with V and J called. Missing clones are a known gap in these copies; in checked studies unresolved V genes cover under half, and the rest lacks a known reason. This sample has fewer than 150,000 clones in its table, and over 75% of those were observed once. The ten largest clones represent 2% to 3% of the sample. The sample comprised peripheral blood. The source of these receptors is a man aged 45-65 years with acute or convalescent COVID-19.

This clone was observed a single time. The V gene is TRBV7-9, the J gene TRBJ1-1, with TRBD1 as a possible D gene (5 bases). The CDR3 has 18 amino acids. V was pared by 2 bases and J by 5 bases, with 24 bases between. Germline CDR1 reads SEHNR; CDR2 reads FQNEAQ (reference sequence). The CDR3 here is CASSLIILQGGKKTEAFF. CDR3 DNA sequence: TGTGCCAGCAGCTTAATCATCCTCCAGGGAGGGAAGAAAACTGAAGCTTTCTTT. The full variable domain, in which reference TRBV7-9 and TRBJ1-1 provide the parts outside the CDR3, is DTGVSQNPRHKITKRGQNVTFRCDPISEHNRLYWYRQTLGQGPEFLTYFQNEAQLEKSRLLSDRFSAERPKGSFSTLEIQRTEQGDSAMYLCASSLIILQGGKKTEAFFGQGTRLTVV.

The CDR3 nucleotides read TGTGCCAGCAGTCCCCGGACTTATACGCAGTATTTT. Encoded protein: CASSPRTYTQYF. This sequence joins TRBV28 and TRBJ2-3, with D tentatively TRBD2 (5 bases). CDR3 size: 12 residues. Trimming cost V 5 bases and J 7 bases, with 10 bases left between them. The germline gives CDR1 MDHEN, CDR2 SYDVKM.

The chain carries TRBV30 and TRBJ1-4; 9 bases align to TRBD1. With V trimmed by 4 bases and J by 6 bases, 3 bases remained unmatched. CDR1 and CDR2 from the germline V gene are GTSNPN and SVGIG (reference sequence). The CDR3 consists of 13 residues. CDR3 nucleotide sequence: TGTGCCTGGATGGGACAGGGATATGAAAAACTGTTTTTT. This sequence encodes CAWMGQGYEKLFF.

This clone turned up a few times. The chain combines TRBV6-2 or TRBV6-3 with TRBJ1-2; D is ambiguous. V lost 6 bases, J lost 3 bases, and 11 bases lay in between. The CDR3 spans 13 residues. In germline, CDR1 is MNHEY, CDR2 SVGEGT. The CDR3 protein is CASSSAADYGYTF. CDR3 DNA: TGTGCCAGCAGCTCCGCGGCCGACTATGGCTACACCTTC.

This chain joins TRBV7-9 and TRBJ2-5; 9 bases agree with TRBD2. This CDR3 has 17 residues. The V segment lost 1 base and the J segment 3 bases; nucleotides outside the gene matches: 9. Germline CDR1 is SEHNR and CDR2 is FQNEAQ (reference sequence). The CDR3 loop is CASSLGTRGGAKETQYF. The CDR3 bases are TGTGCCAGCAGCTTAGGCACCCGCGGGGGGGCAAAAGAGACCCAGTACTTC.

V and J are TRBV4-2 and TRBJ2-3; D is perhaps TRBD2 (7 bases). The CDR3 is 13 residues long. V gave up 0 bases and J gave up 10 bases, with 11 bases separating them. Germline V lookup: CDR1 LGHNA, CDR2 YNFKEQ. DNA of the CDR3: TGTGCCAGCAGCCAAGAGCGGGGGCAGCCGCAGTATTTT. As protein: CASSQERGQPQYF.

V is TRBV28 and J is TRBJ2-3, with 7 bases aligning to TRBD2. The germline V gene has CDR1 MDHEN and CDR2 SYDVKM. Trimming took 3 bases from V and 1 from J; bases not matched to a gene: 4. The CDR3 is 15 amino acids. The CDR3 DNA reads TGTGCCAGCAGTTTGGCTAGCGGCCGCACAGATACGCAGTATTTT. This gives the protein CASSLASGRTDTQYF.

This chain links TRBV7-8 with TRBJ1-2, with TRBD1 matching 8 bases. V gave up 5 bases and J gave up 8 bases; unmatched junction bases: 13. Looked up from germline, CDR1 is SGHVS and CDR2 is FQNEAQ. The CDR3 sequence is 15 residues long. The CDR3 loop reads CASSPSLTGGDGYTF. The CDR3 DNA sequence: TGTGCCAGCAGCCCATCCCTCACAGGGGGTGACGGCTACACCTTC.

The CDR3 sequence: CASSSLDTRASPLHF. In nucleotides, the CDR3 is TGTGCCAGCAGTAGCTTGGACACCCGAGCATCACCCCTCCACTTT. This rearrangement joins TRBV28 to TRBJ1-6; D is perhaps TRBD1 (5 bases). V gave up 5 bases and J gave up 10 bases, with 18 bases separating them. The CDR3 covers 15 residues. Germline loops: CDR1 MDHEN, CDR2 SYDVKM.

The V gene is TRBV7-6, the J gene TRBJ2-7; 11 bases map to TRBD1. CDR1 and CDR2 from the germline V gene are SGHVS and FNYEAQ. V was pared by 3 bases and J by 1 base, with 2 bases of the junction left unmatched. The CDR3 has 15 amino acids. In DNA, the CDR3 is TGTGCCAGCAGCTTTGGGACAGGGGGATCCTACGAGCAGTACTTC. The encoded protein is CASSFGTGGSYEQYF.

The chain couples TRBV4-2 to TRBJ2-3; weak D call: TRBD2 (6 bases). Germline lookup yields CDR1 LGHNA and CDR2 YNFKEQ. CDR3 length equals 15 residues. The V and J ends lost 1 base and 0 bases respectively, with 8 bases between them. Here the CDR3 reads CASSQAAGSTDTQYF. The DNA for the CDR3 is TGTGCCAGCAGCCAAGCCGCGGGGAGCACAGATACGCAGTATTTT.

In this sample, this clone turned up a few times. The CDR3 nucleotides read TGTGCCAGTAGTATTGACAGGGGCATCTATGGCTACACCTTC. This gives the protein CASSIDRGIYGYTF. The chain carries TRBV19 and TRBJ1-2, with 8 nucleotides matching TRBD1. Losses at the gene ends were 3 bases for V and 4 bases for J; bases not matched to a gene: 4. CDR3 length: 14 amino acids. Germline CDR1 reads LNHDA; CDR2 reads SQIVND (reference sequence).

This chain connects TRBV7-2 to TRBJ1-5; D may be TRBD1 (5 bases). This CDR3 has 14 residues. Trimming pared 1 base from V and 4 bases from J, leaving 8 bases between. Germline V gives CDR1 SGHTA, CDR2 FQGNSA. The chain's CDR3 is CASSLERGNQPQHF. The DNA for the CDR3 is TGTGCCAGCAGCTTAGAAAGGGGTAATCAGCCCCAGCATTTT.

This sequence joins TRBV13 and TRBJ2-7, with TRBD1 identical over 11 bases. Germline trimming cut 0 bases from V and 4 bases from J; bases unmatched to any gene: 2. This CDR3 spans 15 amino acids. CDR1 PRHDT and CDR2 FYEKMQ come from the germline V gene (reference sequence). CDR3: CASSLGDRGRYEQYF. CDR3 nucleotides: TGTGCCAGCAGCTTAGGGGACAGGGGGCGGTACGAGCAGTACTTC.

The chain recombines TRBV7-9 with TRBJ2-1; tentatively, D is TRBD2 (5 bases). CDR3 length: 14 residues. V was clipped by 3 bases and J by 4 bases, with 10 bases between them. CDR1 and CDR2 from the germline V gene are SEHNR and FQNEAQ (reference sequence). The CDR3 DNA reads TGTGCCAGCAGCTTGGGAGCGGCTTACAATGAGCAGTTCTTC. This translates into CASSLGAAYNEQFF.

The V call is TRBV19, the J call TRBJ2-7; the D is unclear. The CDR3 loop spans 13 amino acids. CDR1 LNHDA and CDR2 SQIVND come from the germline V gene (reference sequence). Between the trimmed V and J ends, which lost 3 bases and 2 bases, there was a span of 8 bases. In DNA, the CDR3 is TGTGCCAGTAGTATTACAGTTACCTACGAGCAGTACTTC. It translates to CASSITVTYEQYF.

This clone was observed a single time. The rearrangement links TRBV3-1 (or the pseudogene TRBV3-2) to TRBJ2-1; D possibly corresponds to TRBD2 (5 bases). This CDR3 region has 16 residues. The germline gives CDR1 LGHDT, CDR2 YNNKEL (reference sequence). Trimming took 0 bases from V and 4 from J, leaving 13 bases between them. CDR3 sequence: CASSQDGGGGYNEQFF. CDR3 sequence (DNA): TGTGCCAGCAGCCAAGATGGAGGTGGAGGTTACAATGAGCAGTTCTTC.

The V and J genes are TRBV19 and TRBJ2-1; D not certain. This CDR3 has 14 amino acids. Germline assignment: CDR1 LNHDA and CDR2 SQIVND (reference sequence). Trimming left V 6 bases short and J 4 bases short, with 13 bases between. CDR3 protein: CASRLVGVYNEQFF. CDR3 in DNA: TGTGCCAGTAGATTGGTCGGAGTATACAATGAGCAGTTCTTC.

About this clone: The junction and the germline gene differ at one end; a read error may be behind it. The sample has other DNA sequences that encode this CDR3 too. The chain is built from TRBV19 and TRBJ1-2, with D possibly matching TRBD1 (5 bases). In germline, CDR1 is LNHDA, CDR2 SQIVND (reference sequence). This CDR3 is 14 amino acids long. The CDR3 reads CASNPLQGNYGYTF. CDR3 nucleotide sequence: TGTGCCAGTAATCCCCTTCAGGGAAACTATGGCTATACCTTC.

The J gene is TRBJ2-3, the V gene TRBV2; 7 bases fit TRBD2. The germline CDR1 and CDR2 sequences are SNHLY and FYNNEI. The ends lost 9 bases at V and 0 bases at J; junction bases unmatched: 9. This CDR3 is built from 15 residues. The CDR3 is CAREKRGASTDTQYF. CDR3 nucleotide sequence: TGTGCCAGAGAAAAGCGGGGCGCTAGCACAGATACGCAGTATTTT.

This rearrangement joins TRBV10-3 to TRBJ2-3; TRBD1 might be the D (6 bases). Germline V CDR1 and CDR2: ENHRY, SYGVKD. V was trimmed by 10 bases and J by 4 bases, leaving 12 bases between them. The CDR3 length is 12 residues. The CDR3 nucleotides read TGTGCCACAACAGGGACCGCAGATACGCAGTATTTT. The encoded protein is CATTGTADTQYF.